The next 28 T cell receptor beta chains were all read from a single sample in a study of cytomegalovirus exposure and HLA in healthy donors. Libraries were prepared by immunoSEQ multiplex PCR; TCRdb keeps only in-frame clonotypes and omits some of them. The sample lists around 250,000 clones, 90% occurring once. Sequencing was performed on PBMCs. All receptors derive from a woman aged 25 to 39 in good health and CMV-seronegative.

To note about this clone: Different DNA sequences within this sample yield the same CDR3. The rearrangement joins TRBV9 to TRBJ2-3, with D uncertain. The V end lost 3 bases, the J end lost 0 bases, and 8 bases lay between the germline ends. Germline assignment: CDR1 SGDLS and CDR2 YYNGEE. This CDR3 is 14 amino acids long. In DNA, the CDR3 is TGTGCCAGCAGCGACCTTACTAGCACAGATACGCAGTATTTT. It translates to CASSDLTSTDTQYF.

This clone was picked up a small number of times. The chain employs TRBV4-3 and TRBJ1-1; possible D gene TRBD1, 6 bases. This CDR3 has 13 amino acids. Germline loops: CDR1 LGHNA, CDR2 YSLEER. Trimming shortened V by 1 base and J by 5 bases, and 8 bases separated the two germline ends. The CDR3 sequence is CASSQAGVTEAFF. The CDR3 nucleotides are TGCGCCAGCAGCCAAGCAGGGGTAACTGAAGCTTTCTTT.

This chain links TRBV7-8 with TRBJ2-7; 8 bases are a match to TRBD1. This CDR3 has 16 amino acids. Germline lookup yields CDR1 SGHVS and CDR2 FQNEAQ. J lost 5 bases, V lost 2 bases, and 11 bases had no gene match. CDR3 in amino acids: CASSLLGRDRSHEQYF. CDR3 DNA sequence: TGTGCCAGCAGCTTATTGGGGCGGGACAGGTCCCACGAGCAGTACTTC.

The CDR3 region is CASVLDQGRGNQPQHF. The CDR3 nucleotides are TGTGCCAGTGTATTGGATCAGGGGCGAGGCAATCAGCCCCAGCATTTT. J is TRBJ1-5 and V is TRBV19, with D maybe TRBD1 (6 bases). The CDR3 loop spans 16 amino acids. The germline CDR1 and CDR2 sequences are LNHDA and SQIVND (reference sequence). Trimming pared 8 bases from V and 2 bases from J, leaving 19 bases between. The whole variable domain, filled in from reference TRBV19 and TRBJ1-5, reads DGGITQSPKYLFRKEGQNVTLSCEQNLNHDAMYWYRQDPGQGLRLIYYSQIVNDFQKGDIAEGYSVSREKKESFPLTVTSAQKNPTAFYLCASVLDQGRGNQPQHFGDGTRLSIL.

CDR3 sequence (DNA): TGTGCCAGCAGCTTAATGGGACAGAACTCCTACGAGCAGTACTTC. The encoded protein is CASSLMGQNSYEQYF. V usage is TRBV7-9 and J usage is TRBJ2-7; 7 nucleotides line up with TRBD1. CDR1 is SEHNR and CDR2 is FQNEAQ in the germline V gene (reference sequence). This CDR3 comprises 15 residues. The V segment lost 2 bases and the J segment 0 bases; nucleotides outside the gene matches: 4.

The chain uses TRBV7-2 and TRBJ2-4; D unclear. Germline assignment: CDR1 SGHTA and CDR2 FQGNSA. V was pared by 1 base and J by 2 bases, with 3 bases between. The CDR3 totals 13 residues. CDR3 in DNA: TGTGCCAGCAGCTTAGATCCCAAAAACATTCAGTACTTC. Its protein is CASSLDPKNIQYF.

The chain combines TRBV5-7 with TRBJ2-3, with 10 bases matching TRBD2. TRBV5-7 is an ORF for which the function is uncertain. The length of the CDR3 is 15 residues. V shed 4 bases and J 4 bases; nucleotides not matched to a gene: 6. The CDR3, as DNA: TGTGCCAGCAGCACAACGAGCGGGAGGGCAGATACGCAGTATTTT. Encoded protein: CASSTTSGRADTQYF.

The chain couples TRBV5-6 to TRBJ2-5, with D perhaps matching TRBD2 (5 bases). Germline-derived CDR1 and CDR2 are SGHDT and YYEEEE. The CDR3 sequence is 17 residues long. V was shortened by 1 base and J by 1 base, with 17 bases between the two germline ends. CDR3 nucleotide sequence: TGTGCCAGCAGCTTGTTCGGCGGGTCTAAAATCCAAGAGACCCAGTACTTC. Translated: CASSLFGGSKIQETQYF.

The genes are TRBV2 and TRBJ2-5; D tentatively reads TRBD1 or TRBD2 (5 bases each). The CDR3 covers 14 residues. Germline loops: CDR1 SNHLY, CDR2 FYNNEI. V was shortened by 6 bases and J by 1 base, with 12 bases between the two germline ends. For the CDR3, the DNA is TGTGCCAGCAGGCCGGGACGGTCCCAAGAGACCCAGTACTTC. Translated: CASRPGRSQETQYF.

V and J are TRBV7-9 and TRBJ1-3; 7 nucleotides align to TRBD1. CDR1 and CDR2 (germline): SEHNR, FQNEAQ (reference sequence). The CDR3 is 13 amino acids. V was pared by 11 bases and J by 1 base, with 5 bases of the junction left unmatched. In DNA form, the CDR3 reads TGTGCCCTACAGGGGACTTCTGGAAACACCATATATTTT. It codes for CALQGTSGNTIYF.

The chain employs TRBV6-5 and TRBJ2-2; maybe TRBD1 (6 bases). V lost 6 bases and J 6 bases, leaving 14 bases between the germline ends. The CDR3 is made up of 14 amino acids. The germline V gene encodes CDR1 MNHEY and CDR2 SVGAGI. CDR3 nucleotide sequence: TGTGCCAGCAGGTCACAGGGATCCCCCGGGGAGCTGTTTTTT. This codes for CASRSQGSPGELFF.

The V call is TRBV7-9, the J call TRBJ2-7; weak D call: TRBD1 (6 bases). This CDR3 is 15 amino acids long. CDR1 SEHNR and CDR2 FQNEAQ come from the germline V gene (reference sequence). V lost 4 bases and J lost 0, with 13 bases in between. The CDR3 DNA follows: TGTGCCAGCAGCTCCGGACAGTATAGCTCCTACGAGCAGTACTTC. Translated: CASSSGQYSSYEQYF.

The chain recombines TRBV6-1 with TRBJ1-5, with 9 bases aligning to TRBD1. The V and J ends lost 8 bases and 5 bases, in that order; junction bases with no gene match: 4. Germline V gene lookup returns CDR1 MNHNS and CDR2 SASEGT. The CDR3 is made up of 13 amino acids. The CDR3 bases are TGTGCCAGCCGAAGGACAGGGGATCAGCCCCAGCATTTT. Encoded protein: CASRRTGDQPQHF.

CDR3 residues: CASSAGEGQGAYEQYF. CDR3 DNA: TGTGCCAGCAGCGCCGGGGAGGGACAGGGGGCCTACGAGCAGTACTTC. V gene TRBV9 combines with J gene TRBJ2-7; TRBD1 matches 11 bases. The CDR3 spans 16 residues. The junction had 7 bases not matched to a gene; V was cut back by 3 bases and J by 2 bases. Germline-derived CDR1 and CDR2 are SGDLS and YYNGEE.

The CDR3 spells CASVLLRDTSIREDEQFF. For the CDR3, the DNA is TGTGCCAGCGTCCTACTCCGGGACACAAGTATACGGGAGGATGAGCAGTTCTTC. The chain is built from TRBV27 and TRBJ2-1; tentative D call: TRBD2 (7 bases). The ends were cut back, 8 bases at V and 8 bases at J, with 31 bases in the middle. The CDR3 is 18 residues long. Germline CDR1 and CDR2: MNHEY and SMNVEV (reference sequence).

The chain links TRBV7-9 to TRBJ2-5, with 8 bases matching TRBD2. This CDR3 spans 15 amino acids. Germline-derived CDR1 and CDR2 are SEHNR and FQNEAQ (reference sequence). V lost 5 bases, J lost 2 bases, and 7 bases stayed unmatched. This CDR3 is CASSLWVAGQETQYF. DNA of the CDR3: TGTGCCAGCAGCCTGTGGGTAGCGGGACAAGAGACCCAGTACTTC.

In its sample, this clone was seen once. This chain links TRBV5-1 with TRBJ2-1, with TRBD2 matching over 15 bases. V was clipped by 2 bases and J by 6 bases; unmatched bases: 9. Germline CDR1 is SGHRS and CDR2 is YFSETQ. The CDR3 length is 18 residues. The CDR3 DNA sequence: TGCGCCAGCAGCTTCGGACTAGCGGGAGGGCCGATCTTCAATGAGCAGTTCTTC. It yields the protein CASSFGLAGGPIFNEQFF.

The V and J genes are TRBV30 and TRBJ1-1, with D perhaps matching TRBD1 (5 bases). Trimming took 0 bases from V and 8 from J, leaving 7 bases between them. In germline, CDR1 is GTSNPN, CDR2 SVGIG (reference sequence). This CDR3 is built from 11 residues. The CDR3 region is CAWSVRDEAFF. In DNA, the CDR3 is TGTGCCTGGAGTGTACGGGACGAAGCTTTCTTT.

The genes are TRBV30 and TRBJ2-7; 11 nucleotides line up with TRBD1. Germline V gene data show CDR1 as GTSNPN and CDR2 as SVGIG (reference sequence). CDR3 length: 14 amino acids. Trimming cost V 5 bases and J 4 bases; bases outside gene matches: 7. The CDR3 coding sequence is TGTGCCTGGGGCCGGACAGGGGGCTTGTACGAGCAGTACTTC. This translates into CAWGRTGGLYEQYF.

This chain uses TRBV6-5 with TRBJ2-3; D not resolved. The CDR3 covers 12 residues. Trimming pared 4 bases from V and 7 bases from J, leaving 9 bases between. Per germline, CDR1 MNHEY and CDR2 SVGAGI. This chain's CDR3 is CASSSQGNTQYF. In DNA, the CDR3 is TGTGCCAGCAGTTCACAAGGGAATACGCAGTATTTT.

The V call is TRBV5-6, the J call TRBJ2-7; 9 bases match TRBD1. J lost 3 bases, V lost 3 bases, and 4 bases had no gene match. This CDR3 is 14 amino acids long. Germline CDR1 is SGHDT and CDR2 is YYEEEE. The CDR3 DNA follows: TGTGCCAGCAGCTGGGGACAGGGAATCTACGAGCAGTACTTC. It translates to CASSWGQGIYEQYF.

The sample holds a few counts of this clone. This sequence joins TRBV12-5 and TRBJ1-5; TRBD1 aligns across 9 bases. V shed 7 bases, J shed 7 bases, and the junction held 5 bases outside the gene matches. The CDR3 has 13 residues. CDR1 is LGHNT and CDR2 is FRNRAP in the germline V gene. The CDR3 sequence is CASAGQGRQPQHF. Here the CDR3 DNA reads TGTGCTAGTGCAGGACAGGGGAGACAGCCCCAGCATTTT.

This clone showed up just once. The rearrangement uses TRBV5-1 and TRBJ1-1; a weak D match, TRBD1 (6 bases). The V end lost 3 bases, the J end lost 3 bases, and 12 bases lay between the germline ends. Germline V gene data show CDR1 as SGHRS and CDR2 as YFSETQ. The CDR3 runs 14 residues. In DNA, the CDR3 is TGCGCCAGCAGCTCGGGGGCCGGATACACTGAAGCTTTCTTT. Translation gives CASSSGAGYTEAFF.

The rearrangement joins TRBV11-2 to TRBJ2-7; D gene unclear. Germline CDR1 is SGHAT and CDR2 is FQNNGV. Between the trimmed V and J ends, which lost 1 base and 6 bases, there was a span of 7 bases. This CDR3 region has 12 residues. The CDR3 bases are TGTGCCAGCAGCTTAGTCCCACTCGAGCAGTACTTC. It is translated as CASSLVPLEQYF.

V and J are TRBV4-2 and TRBJ2-5; no clear D. Deletions cut 3 bases from V and 1 base from J, with 3 bases between. Germline V lookup: CDR1 LGHNA, CDR2 YNFKEQ. This CDR3 has 12 amino acids. The CDR3 is CASSHIQETQYF. The CDR3 DNA follows: TGTGCCAGCAGCCACATCCAAGAGACCCAGTACTTC.

The rearrangement uses TRBV29-1 and TRBJ2-7; 8 nucleotides agree with TRBD1. The trim removed 4 bases at V and 3 bases at J, leaving 8 bases unmatched. The CDR3 runs 14 residues. Germline CDR1 SQVTM, CDR2 ANQGSEA. The CDR3 nucleotides are TGCAGCGTTGGCTCGACAGGGGCTATCTACGAGCAGTACTTC. Protein product: CSVGSTGAIYEQYF.

The chain recombines TRBV5-1 with TRBJ2-7; TRBD1 matches at 7 bases. The CDR3 runs 14 residues. Trimming cost V 3 bases and J 0 bases; bases outside gene matches: 3. The V gene's germline CDR1 is SGHRS and CDR2 YFSETQ. The CDR3 DNA follows: TGCGCCAGCAGCTCAACAGGGGTCTCCTACGAGCAGTACTTC. This codes for CASSSTGVSYEQYF.

The V call is TRBV5-6, the J call TRBJ2-7; maybe TRBD2 (6 bases). Germline values: CDR1 SGHDT, CDR2 YYEEEE. Between the trimmed V and J ends, which lost 0 bases and 4 bases, there was a span of 11 bases. This CDR3 is 14 amino acids long. This chain's CDR3 is CASSLVVGLYEQYF. The CDR3 DNA follows: TGTGCCAGCAGCTTGGTAGTTGGACTATACGAGCAGTACTTC.